This TCR beta chain was recorded in a study of beta chain features in type 1 diabetes. Study overall: Sorted cells numbering around 100,000,000 were examined across all samples.

V lost 1 base and J 1 base, leaving 10 bases between the germline ends. The CDR3 is 15 amino acids. Germline V gives CDR1 SEHNR, CDR2 FQNEAQ (reference sequence). About this clone: The antigen is undetermined.

Points from the study as a whole: Shorter TCRB CDR3s, moderately but significantly so, marked every one of the four CD4+ subsets in Type 1 diabetes patients.

TCRB transcripts that were expressed got sequenced, as all of the isolated RNA had been reverse transcribed. The protocol was immunoSEQ multiplex PCR, while the TCRdb copy is restricted to in-frame clones and leaves out a portion. The sample gives about 270,000 clones, more than 13% of which show up once; about 0.016% is in the top ten. Material for sequencing was naive CD4+ T cells from blood. This TCR was recovered from a man aged 25 to 45 with type 1 diabetes. The rearrangement joins TRBV7-9 to TRBJ1-1, with D possibly matching TRBD1 (6 bases). The CDR3 region is CASSLVGQRNTEAFF. As DNA, the CDR3 is TGTGCCAGCAGCTTAGTTGGACAGCGGAACACTGAAGCTTTCTTT.